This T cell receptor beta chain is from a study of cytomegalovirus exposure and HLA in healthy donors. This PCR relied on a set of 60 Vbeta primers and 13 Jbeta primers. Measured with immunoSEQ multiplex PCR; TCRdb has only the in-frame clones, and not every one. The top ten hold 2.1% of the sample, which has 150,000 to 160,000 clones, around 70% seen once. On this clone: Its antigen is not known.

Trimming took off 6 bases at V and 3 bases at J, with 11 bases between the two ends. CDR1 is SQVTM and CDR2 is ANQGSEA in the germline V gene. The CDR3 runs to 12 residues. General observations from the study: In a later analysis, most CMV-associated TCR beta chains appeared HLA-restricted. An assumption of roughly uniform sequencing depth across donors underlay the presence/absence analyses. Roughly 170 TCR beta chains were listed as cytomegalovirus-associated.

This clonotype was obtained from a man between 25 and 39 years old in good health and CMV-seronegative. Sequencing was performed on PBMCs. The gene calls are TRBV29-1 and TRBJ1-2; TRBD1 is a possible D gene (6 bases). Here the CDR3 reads CSVRDTYYGYTF. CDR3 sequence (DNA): TGCAGCGTCCGGGACACCTACTATGGCTACACCTTC.